This passage covers 11 T cell receptor beta chains from one sample sequenced in a study of T cell repertoires in cytomegalovirus infection. One entry per CDR3 protein, called by TCRdb with MiXCR from the reads. The table shows over 150,000 distinct CDR3 sequences, with roughly 19% occurring only once. The sample was PBMCs. Receptors originate from a human donor in good health (CMV status not recorded). Some clones in this sample may be carry-over from other donors' samples.

CDR3 residues: CSARDAAGGSSYNEQFF. The CDR3 DNA sequence: TGCAGTGCTAGAGATGCAGCGGGAGGGAGCTCCTACAATGAGCAGTTCTTC. The V call is TRBV20-1, the J call TRBJ2-1, with TRBD2 matching 10 bases. With 0 bases clipped from V and 0 bases from J, the junction kept 5 bases outside the gene matches. Germline V gene data show CDR1 as DFQATT and CDR2 as SNEGSKA (reference sequence). The CDR3 is made up of 17 amino acids.

The chain has TRBV20-1 and TRBJ2-1, with 11 bases aligning to TRBD2. The CDR3 covers 15 residues. Germline V gene lookup returns CDR1 DFQATT and CDR2 SNEGSKA (reference sequence). V was clipped by 5 bases and J by 7 bases; unmatched bases: 10. The CDR3 DNA is TGCAGTGCTCGCACCGGGACTAGCGGTGGGAATGAGCAGTTCTTC. Amino acids: CSARTGTSGGNEQFF.

This clonotype has at least ten counts. J is TRBJ2-1 and V is TRBV12-3 or TRBV12-4, with D perhaps matching TRBD1 or TRBD2 (5 bases each). With 5 bases removed from V and 7 bases from J, the gap between germline ends came to 9 bases. This CDR3 contains 12 residues. DNA of the CDR3: TGTGCCAGCAGTCCGGGGCCTAATGAGCAGTTCTTC. Its protein is CASSPGPNEQFF.

The V gene is TRBV12-3 or TRBV12-4, the J gene TRBJ1-5; TRBD1 aligns across 9 bases. Unmatched junction bases numbered 15, after V lost 7 bases and J lost 5 bases. The CDR3 covers 17 residues. The CDR3 nucleotides are TGTGCCAGCAACTCACCCGGGGGACAGGGAACGCATCAGCCCCAGCATTTT. It is translated as CASNSPGGQGTHQPQHF.

The sample holds a few counts of this clonotype. The rearrangement uses TRBV5-1 and TRBJ1-5, with D maybe TRBD1 (5 bases). With 0 bases removed from V and 7 bases from J, the gap between germline ends came to 11 bases. The CDR3 extends over 14 amino acids. Germline CDR1 and CDR2: SGHRS and YFSETQ. The CDR3 DNA follows: TGCGCCAGCAGCTTGGCCCAGGGAGGACAGCCCCAGCATTTT. Translation: CASSLAQGGQPQHF.

This chain joins TRBV12-3 or TRBV12-4 and TRBJ1-3; D not certain. The CDR3 loop spans 12 amino acids. The V gene lost 8 bases and the J gene lost 2 bases, with 7 bases spanning the gap. CDR3 loop: CASLRAGNTIYF. In DNA, the CDR3 is TGTGCCAGCCTAAGGGCTGGAAACACCATATATTTT.

The CDR3 region has the DNA TGTGCCAGCAGCAGAGCGGGAGGGCCCGGGGATGAGCAGTTCTTC. It translates to CASSRAGGPGDEQFF. V usage is TRBV7-6 and J usage is TRBJ2-1; 10 bases line up with TRBD2. This CDR3 is built from 15 residues. Trimming removed 5 bases from V and 8 bases from J; junction bases left unmatched: 9. Germline V gives CDR1 SGHVS, CDR2 FNYEAQ.

This clonotype was observed a handful of times. V gene TRBV7-9 combines with J gene TRBJ1-4; TRBD1 matches at 7 bases. The CDR3 is 16 amino acids. Per the germline V gene, CDR1 is SEHNR and CDR2 is FQNEAQ (reference sequence). J gave up 7 bases and V 5 bases, and 13 bases lay outside the gene matches. This CDR3 is CASSPPARGQGEKLFF. CDR3 sequence (DNA): TGTGCCAGCAGCCCCCCCGCGAGGGGGCAGGGTGAAAAACTGTTTTTT.

The sample holds many counts of this clonotype. The genes are TRBV19 and TRBJ2-1; 8 bases match TRBD2. The junction had 11 bases not matched to a gene; V was cut back by 7 bases and J by 6 bases. This CDR3 region has 15 residues. Germline CDR1 and CDR2: LNHDA and SQIVND (reference sequence). DNA for the CDR3: TGTGCCAGTACCCCCACGAGCGGGAGACCCAATGAGCAGTTCTTC. Protein product: CASTPTSGRPNEQFF.

This clonotype came up a few times. The rearrangement joins TRBV20-1 to TRBJ2-3; D may be TRBD1 (6 bases). CDR3 length: 13 residues. The V gene lost 8 bases and the J gene lost 2 bases, with 14 bases spanning the gap. CDR1 is DFQATT, CDR2 SNEGSKA, per germline (reference sequence). In nucleotides, the CDR3 is TGCAGTTCTTTTTGGACAGTCACAGATACGCAGTATTTT. Its translation: CSSFWTVTDTQYF.

Of note for this clonotype: This may be a read error: a much more frequent sequence differs by one nucleotide. The V gene is TRBV7-9, the J gene TRBJ2-1; TRBD2 agrees at 8 bases. The CDR3 sequence is 13 residues long. V shed 5 bases and J 6 bases; nucleotides not matched to a gene: 3. Germline-derived CDR1 and CDR2 are SEHNR and FQNEAQ (reference sequence). The CDR3 protein is CASSAGLVNEQFF. DNA of the CDR3: TGTGCCAGCAGCGCGGGACTAGTCAATGAGCAGTTCTTC.